This section outlines one T cell receptor (beta chain) sequence together with its context. Its cognate antigen is unknown. The protocol was immunoSEQ multiplex PCR, while the TCRdb copy is restricted to in-frame clones and leaves out a portion. The sample comprises about 4,500 clones, roughly 84% of which are singletons, and roughly 20% rests with the top ten. The CDR3 runs to 14 residues. Germline values: CDR1 LGHNA, CDR2 YNFKEQ. V was clipped by 3 bases and J by 1 base, with 9 bases between them. The sample comes from a study of T cell clonotyping in hematopoietic cell transplantation. Findings and limits, study-wide: Few recipient clonotypes overlapped donors; over 95% were de novo at given depth. Pathologically expanded recipient clonotypes increased progressively from day 30 to day 180 as diversity fell. Graft donor and pretransplant recipient Inverse Simpson Index values predicted broader posttransplant TCR diversity.

Recipient blood drawn about 28 days pretransplant and days 30, 100, 180 after. The chain recombines TRBV4-2 with TRBJ2-5; the D call may be TRBD1 or TRBD2 (5 bases each). Sample: peripheral blood mononuclear cells, taken 180 days after allogeneic stem cell transplant. This clonotype was obtained from a male patient aged 55 to 69 who had an allogeneic stem cell transplant from an unrelated donor, so T cells may come from the graft donor. Some clones in this sample may be carry-over from other donors' samples. The CDR3 sequence is CASSHGTAQETQYF. CDR3 DNA sequence: TGTGCCAGCAGCCACGGGACGGCCCAAGAGACCCAGTACTTC.